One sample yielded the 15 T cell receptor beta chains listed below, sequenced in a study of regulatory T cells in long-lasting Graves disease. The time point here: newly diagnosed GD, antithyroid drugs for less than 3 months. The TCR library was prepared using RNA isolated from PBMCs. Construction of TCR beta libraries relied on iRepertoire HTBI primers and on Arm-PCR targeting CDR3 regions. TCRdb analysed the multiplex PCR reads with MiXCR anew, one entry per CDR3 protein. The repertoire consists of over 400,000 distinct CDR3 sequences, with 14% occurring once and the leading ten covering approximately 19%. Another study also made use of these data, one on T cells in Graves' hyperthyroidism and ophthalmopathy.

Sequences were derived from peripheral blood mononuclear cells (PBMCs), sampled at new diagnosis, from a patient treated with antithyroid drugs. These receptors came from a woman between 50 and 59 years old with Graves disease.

In nucleotides, the CDR3 is TGTGCCAGCAGCCCGGGACTACCCCAAGAGACCCAGTACTTC. Its translation: CASSPGLPQETQYF. The chain couples TRBV4-2 to TRBJ2-5, with 7 bases identical to TRBD2. Unmatched junction bases numbered 3, after V lost 4 bases and J lost 1 base. Germline CDR1 LGHNA, CDR2 YNFKEQ. The CDR3 is 14 amino acids.

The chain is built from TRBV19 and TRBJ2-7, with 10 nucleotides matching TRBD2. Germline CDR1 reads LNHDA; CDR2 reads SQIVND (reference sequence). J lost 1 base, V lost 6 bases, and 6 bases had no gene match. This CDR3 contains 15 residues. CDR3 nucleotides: TGTGCCAGTAGCGCCCGGACTAGCGGTTCCTACGAGCAGTACTTC. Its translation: CASSARTSGSYEQYF.

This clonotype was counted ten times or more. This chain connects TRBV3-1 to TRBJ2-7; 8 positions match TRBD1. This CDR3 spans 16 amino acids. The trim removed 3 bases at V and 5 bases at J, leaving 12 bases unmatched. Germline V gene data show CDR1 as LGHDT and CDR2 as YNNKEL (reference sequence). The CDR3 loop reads CASSHLLQGEAHEQYF. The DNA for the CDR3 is TGTGCCAGCAGCCACCTACTACAGGGGGAAGCCCACGAGCAGTACTTC.

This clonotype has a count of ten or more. The CDR3 is CASSLGTSGRGSYNEQFF. The CDR3 DNA reads as TGTGCCAGCAGTCTCGGGACTAGCGGGAGAGGCTCCTACAATGAGCAGTTCTTC. V gene TRBV27 combines with J gene TRBJ2-1; 14 nucleotides match TRBD2. The CDR3 has 18 residues. The germline gives CDR1 MNHEY, CDR2 SMNVEV (reference sequence). Unmatched junction bases numbered 6, after V lost 5 bases and J lost 0 bases.

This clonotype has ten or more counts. The CDR3 sequence: CASRALAGDGELFF. The CDR3 nucleotides read TGTGCCAGCAGGGCTCTAGCGGGAGACGGGGAGCTGTTTTTT. V is TRBV6-1 and J is TRBJ2-2; 10 nucleotides agree with TRBD2. V dropped 6 bases and J dropped 7; count of bases not matched to a gene: 5. The length of the CDR3 is 14 residues. From germline, CDR1 is MNHNS and CDR2 SASEGT.

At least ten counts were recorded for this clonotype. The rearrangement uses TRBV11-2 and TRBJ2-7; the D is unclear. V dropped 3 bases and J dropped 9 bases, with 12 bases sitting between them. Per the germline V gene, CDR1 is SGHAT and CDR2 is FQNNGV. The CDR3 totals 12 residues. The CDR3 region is CASSFKDGGQYF. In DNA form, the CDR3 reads TGTGCCAGCAGCTTTAAGGACGGTGGGCAGTACTTC.

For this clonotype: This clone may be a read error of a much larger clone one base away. Here the CDR3 reads CASGTDRGYDEQFF. The DNA for the CDR3 is TGTGCCAGCGGCACGGACAGGGGCTACGATGAGCAGTTCTTC. The J gene is TRBJ2-1, the V gene TRBV12-3 or TRBV12-4, with 9 bases matching TRBD1. The CDR3 loop spans 14 amino acids.

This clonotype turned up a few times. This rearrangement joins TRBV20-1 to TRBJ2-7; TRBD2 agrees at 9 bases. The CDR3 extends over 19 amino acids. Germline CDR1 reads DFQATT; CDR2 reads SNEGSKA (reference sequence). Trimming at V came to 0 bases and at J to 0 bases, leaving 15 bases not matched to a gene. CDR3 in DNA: TGCAGTGCTAGAGATCGAGGTGATAGCGGGAGTGGTTACTCCTACGAGCAGTACTTC. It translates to CSARDRGDSGSGYSYEQYF.

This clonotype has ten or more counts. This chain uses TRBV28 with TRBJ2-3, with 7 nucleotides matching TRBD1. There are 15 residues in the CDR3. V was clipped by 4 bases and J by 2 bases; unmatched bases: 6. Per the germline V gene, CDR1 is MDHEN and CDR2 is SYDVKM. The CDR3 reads CASSSPGQNTDTQYF. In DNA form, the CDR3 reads TGTGCCAGCAGTTCACCGGGACAGAACACAGATACGCAGTATTTT.

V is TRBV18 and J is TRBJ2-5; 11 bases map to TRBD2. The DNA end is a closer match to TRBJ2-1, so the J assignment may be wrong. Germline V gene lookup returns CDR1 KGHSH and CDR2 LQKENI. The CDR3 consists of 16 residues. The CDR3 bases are TGTGCCAGCTCACTAGCGGGAGGGCCGTTTCCAAGTGAGCAGTTCTTC. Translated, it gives CASSLAGGPFPSEQFF.

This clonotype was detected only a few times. The CDR3 sequence: CASSLDRGSQPQHF. The CDR3 DNA sequence: TGTGCCAGCAGTCTTGACAGGGGGAGTCAGCCCCAGCATTTT. V usage is TRBV7-9 and J usage is TRBJ1-5; 9 bases align to TRBD1. V shed 6 bases and J 6 bases; nucleotides not matched to a gene: 6. CDR3 length equals 14 residues. Germline V gene lookup returns CDR1 SEHNR and CDR2 FQNEAQ (reference sequence).

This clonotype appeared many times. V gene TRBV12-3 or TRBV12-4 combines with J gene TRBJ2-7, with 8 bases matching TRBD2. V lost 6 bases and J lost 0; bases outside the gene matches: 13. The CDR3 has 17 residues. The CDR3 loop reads CASSSRAGGHISYEQYF. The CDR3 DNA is TGTGCCAGCAGCAGCCGCGCGGGAGGACACATCTCCTACGAGCAGTACTTC.

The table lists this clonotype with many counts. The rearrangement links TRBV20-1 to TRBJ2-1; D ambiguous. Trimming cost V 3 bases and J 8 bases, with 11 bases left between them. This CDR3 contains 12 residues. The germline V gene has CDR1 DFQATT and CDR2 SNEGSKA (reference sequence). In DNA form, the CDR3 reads TGCAGTGCTAGCCCCACCCTCGATGAGCAGTTCTTC. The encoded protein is CSASPTLDEQFF.

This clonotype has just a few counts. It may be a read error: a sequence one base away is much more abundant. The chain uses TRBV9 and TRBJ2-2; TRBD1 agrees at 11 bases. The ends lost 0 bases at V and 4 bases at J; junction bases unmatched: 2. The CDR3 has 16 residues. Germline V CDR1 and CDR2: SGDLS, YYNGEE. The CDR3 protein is CASSVAGTGGTGELFF. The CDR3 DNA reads TGTGCCAGCAGCGTAGCCGGGACAGGGGGCACCGGGGAGCTGTTTTTT.

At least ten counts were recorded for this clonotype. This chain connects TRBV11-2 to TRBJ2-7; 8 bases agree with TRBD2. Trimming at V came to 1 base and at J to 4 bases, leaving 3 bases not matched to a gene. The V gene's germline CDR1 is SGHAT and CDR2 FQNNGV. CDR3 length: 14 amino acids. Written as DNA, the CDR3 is TGTGCCAGCAGCTTAGGGACTAGCATGTACGAGCAGTACTTC. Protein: CASSLGTSMYEQYF.